This entry concerns a single T cell receptor beta chain. What it binds is unknown. Deletions cut 5 bases from V and 1 base from J, with 19 bases between. The CDR3 has 17 residues. Germline V lookup: CDR1 SGHTA, CDR2 FQGTGA. This sample is drawn from a study of cytomegalovirus exposure and HLA in healthy donors. Points from the study as a whole: In a later analysis, across HLA loci, associated TCR counts were highest for DRB1, lowest for HLA-C.

The PCR employed 60 Vbeta primers together with 13 Jbeta primers. Only in-frame clones appear in the TCRdb table, and some are missing; sequencing was by immunoSEQ multiplex PCR. Of some 140,000 clones in the sample, 65% to 85% were seen once. The TCR comes from a man between 18 and 29 years old in good health and CMV-seronegative. The V call is TRBV7-3, the J call TRBJ2-3, with a tentative D call TRBD2 (6 bases). Sequenced sample: PBMCs. This CDR3 is CASSLLADGTRTDTQYF. The CDR3 bases are TGTGCCAGCAGCCTATTAGCCGACGGGACTCGCACAGATACGCAGTATTTT.